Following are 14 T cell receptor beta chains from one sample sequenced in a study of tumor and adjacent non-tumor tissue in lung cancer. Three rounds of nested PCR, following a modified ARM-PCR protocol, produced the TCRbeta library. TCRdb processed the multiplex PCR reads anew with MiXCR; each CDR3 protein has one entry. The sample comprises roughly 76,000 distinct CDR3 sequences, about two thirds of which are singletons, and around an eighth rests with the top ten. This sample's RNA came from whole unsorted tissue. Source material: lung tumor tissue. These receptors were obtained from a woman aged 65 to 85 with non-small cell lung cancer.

CDR3 residues: CVSSEQGALNTGELFF. Written as DNA, the CDR3 is TGTGTCAGTAGTGAGCAGGGGGCCTTAAACACCGGGGAGCTGTTTTTT. The chain recombines TRBV6-1 with TRBJ2-2; 8 bases align to TRBD1. Germline values: CDR1 MNHNS, CDR2 SASEGT. CDR3 length equals 16 residues.

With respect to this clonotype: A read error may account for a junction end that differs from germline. The CDR3 spells CASSLHMLQEIQYF. The DNA for the CDR3 is TGTGCCAGCAGCTTGCACATGTTGCAAGAGATCCAGTACTTC. The rearrangement joins TRBV11-1 to TRBJ2-5; no clear D. CDR3 length: 14 residues. Germline loops: CDR1 SGHAT, CDR2 FQDESV (reference sequence).

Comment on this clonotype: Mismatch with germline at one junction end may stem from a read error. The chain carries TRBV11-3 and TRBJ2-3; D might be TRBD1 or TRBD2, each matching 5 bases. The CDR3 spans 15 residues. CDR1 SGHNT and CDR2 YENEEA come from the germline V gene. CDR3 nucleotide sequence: TGTGCCATCAGCTACCGACGGGGCAACACAGATACTCAGTATTTT. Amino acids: CAISYRRGNTDTQYF.

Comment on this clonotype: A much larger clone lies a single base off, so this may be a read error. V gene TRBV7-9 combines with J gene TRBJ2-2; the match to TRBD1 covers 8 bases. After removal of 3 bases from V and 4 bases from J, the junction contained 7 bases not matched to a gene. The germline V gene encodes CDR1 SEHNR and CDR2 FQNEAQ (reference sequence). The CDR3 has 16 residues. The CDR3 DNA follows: TGTGCCAGCAGCTTCCCCAGGGGGCTAGGCACCGGGGAGCTGTTTTTT. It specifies CASSFPRGLGTGELFF.

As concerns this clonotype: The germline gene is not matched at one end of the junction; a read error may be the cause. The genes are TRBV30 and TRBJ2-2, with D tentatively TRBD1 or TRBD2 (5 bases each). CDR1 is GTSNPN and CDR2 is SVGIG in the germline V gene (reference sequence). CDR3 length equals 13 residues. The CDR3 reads CPWSVSRDGEQFF. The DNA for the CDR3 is TGTCCCTGGAGTGTAAGCAGGGACGGGGAGCAGTTTTTT.

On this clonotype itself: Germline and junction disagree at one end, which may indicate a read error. The CDR3 DNA follows: TGTGCCAGCAGCGACACAGGGGGTAAGACTGAGGAGTTCTTC. Amino acid sequence: CASSDTGGKTEEFF. This chain uses TRBV12-3 or TRBV12-4 with TRBJ2-1; 8 bases are shared with TRBD1. The CDR3 has 14 amino acids.

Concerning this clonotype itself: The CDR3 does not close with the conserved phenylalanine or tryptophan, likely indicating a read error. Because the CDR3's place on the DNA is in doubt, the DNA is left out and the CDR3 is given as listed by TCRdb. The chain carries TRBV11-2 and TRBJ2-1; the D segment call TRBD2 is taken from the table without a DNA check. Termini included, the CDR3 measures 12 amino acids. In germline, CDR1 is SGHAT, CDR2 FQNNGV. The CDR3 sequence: CASSLEGTSGVL.

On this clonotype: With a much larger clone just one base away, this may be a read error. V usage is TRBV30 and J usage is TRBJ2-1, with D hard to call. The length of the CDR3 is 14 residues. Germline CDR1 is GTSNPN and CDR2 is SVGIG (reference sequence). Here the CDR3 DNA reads TGTGTCTGGAGTATAAACGATTTCTACAATGAGCAGTTCTTC. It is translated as CVWSINDFYNEQFF.

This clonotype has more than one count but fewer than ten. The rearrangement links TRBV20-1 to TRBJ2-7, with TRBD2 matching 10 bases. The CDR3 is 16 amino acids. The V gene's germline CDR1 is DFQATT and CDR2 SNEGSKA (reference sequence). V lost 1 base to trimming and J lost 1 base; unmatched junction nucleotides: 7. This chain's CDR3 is CSARAGTSVLSYEQYF. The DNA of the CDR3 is TGCAGTGCTAGAGCGGGGACTAGCGTTCTATCCTACGAGCAGTACTTC.

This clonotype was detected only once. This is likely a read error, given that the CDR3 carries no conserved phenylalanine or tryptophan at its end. The CDR3 sequence is CASRPPGDDSDQPQHS. In nucleotides, the CDR3 is TGCGCCAGCAGGCCCCCCGGGGACGACTCAGATCAGCCCCAGCATTCT. The chain carries TRBV10-2 and TRBJ1-5, with a tentative D call TRBD1 (5 bases). The CDR3 has 16 residues. Trimming shortened V by 6 bases and J by 5 bases, and 20 bases separated the two germline ends. Germline CDR1 WSHSY, CDR2 SAAADI.

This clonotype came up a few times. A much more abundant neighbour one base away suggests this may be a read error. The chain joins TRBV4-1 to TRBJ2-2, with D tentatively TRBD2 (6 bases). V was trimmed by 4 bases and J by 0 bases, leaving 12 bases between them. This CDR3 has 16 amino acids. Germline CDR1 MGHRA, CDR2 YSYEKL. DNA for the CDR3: TGCGCCAGCAGCCTCCTCGGGACTGCGAACACCGGGGAGCTGTTTTTT. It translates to CASSLLGTANTGELFF.

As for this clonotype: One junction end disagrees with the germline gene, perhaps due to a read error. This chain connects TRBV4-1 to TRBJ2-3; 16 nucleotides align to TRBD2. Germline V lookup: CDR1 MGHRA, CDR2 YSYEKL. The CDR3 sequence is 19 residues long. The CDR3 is CASSHLGLAGGPNTDTQYF. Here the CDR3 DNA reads TGCGCCAGTAGCCATCTGGGACTAGCGGGAGGGCCAAACACAGATACGCAGTATTTT.

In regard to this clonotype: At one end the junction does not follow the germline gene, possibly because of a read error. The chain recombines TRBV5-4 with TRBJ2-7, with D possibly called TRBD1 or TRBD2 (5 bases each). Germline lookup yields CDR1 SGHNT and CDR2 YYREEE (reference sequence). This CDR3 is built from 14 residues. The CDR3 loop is CASSLALVGDEQYF. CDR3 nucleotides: TGTGCCAGCAGCTTGGCCCTAGTGGGGGACGAGCAGTACTTT.

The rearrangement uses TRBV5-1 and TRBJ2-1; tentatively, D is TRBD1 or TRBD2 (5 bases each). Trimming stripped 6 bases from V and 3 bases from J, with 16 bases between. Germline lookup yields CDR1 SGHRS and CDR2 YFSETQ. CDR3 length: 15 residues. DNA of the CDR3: TGCGCCAGCAACACCTCCGGGACCAACTACAATGAGCAGTTCTTC. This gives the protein CASNTSGTNYNEQFF.